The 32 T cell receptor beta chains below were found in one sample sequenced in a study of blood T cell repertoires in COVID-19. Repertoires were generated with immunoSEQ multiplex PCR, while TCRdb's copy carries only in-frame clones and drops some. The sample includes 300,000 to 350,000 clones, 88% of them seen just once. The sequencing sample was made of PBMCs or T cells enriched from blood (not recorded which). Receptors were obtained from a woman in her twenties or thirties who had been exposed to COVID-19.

CDR3 coding DNA: TGTGCCAGCAGCTTTTTCCTAAACACTGAAGCTTTCTTT. Encoded protein: CASSFFLNTEAFF. The rearrangement links TRBV5-4 to TRBJ1-1; D is ambiguous. The CDR3 covers 13 residues. Germline-derived CDR1 and CDR2 are SGHNT and YYREEE (reference sequence). Trimming shortened V by 2 bases and J by 2 bases, and 7 bases separated the two germline ends.

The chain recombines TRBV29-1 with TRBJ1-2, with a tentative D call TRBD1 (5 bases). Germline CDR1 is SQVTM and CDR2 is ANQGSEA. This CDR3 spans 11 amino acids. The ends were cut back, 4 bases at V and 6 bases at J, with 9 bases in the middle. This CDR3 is CSVGRGDGYTF. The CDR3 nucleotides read TGCAGCGTTGGAAGGGGCGATGGCTACACCTTC. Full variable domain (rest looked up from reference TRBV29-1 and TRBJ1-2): SAVISQKPSRDICQRGTSLTIQCQVDSQVTMMFWYRQQPGQSLTLIATANQGSEATYESGFVIDKFPISRPNLTFSTLTVSNMSPEDSSIYLCSVGRGDGYTFGSGTRLTVV.

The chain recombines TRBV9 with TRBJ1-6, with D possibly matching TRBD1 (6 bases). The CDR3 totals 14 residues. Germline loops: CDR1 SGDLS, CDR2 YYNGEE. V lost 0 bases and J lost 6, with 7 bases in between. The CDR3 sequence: CASSVGGGNSPLHF. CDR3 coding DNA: TGTGCCAGCAGCGTAGGAGGGGGTAATTCACCCCTCCACTTT.

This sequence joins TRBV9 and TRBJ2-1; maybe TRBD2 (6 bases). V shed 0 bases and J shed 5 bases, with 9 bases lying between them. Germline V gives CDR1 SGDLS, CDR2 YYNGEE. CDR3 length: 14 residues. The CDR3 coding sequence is TGTGCCAGCAGCGTAGCGGGAGCTAACAATGAGCAGTTCTTC. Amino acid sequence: CASSVAGANNEQFF.

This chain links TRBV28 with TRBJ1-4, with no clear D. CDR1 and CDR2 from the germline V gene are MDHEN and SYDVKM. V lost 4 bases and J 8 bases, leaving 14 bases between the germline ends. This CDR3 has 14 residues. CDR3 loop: CASSYRTVGEKLFF. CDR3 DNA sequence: TGTGCCAGCAGTTACCGGACTGTCGGGGAAAAACTGTTTTTT.

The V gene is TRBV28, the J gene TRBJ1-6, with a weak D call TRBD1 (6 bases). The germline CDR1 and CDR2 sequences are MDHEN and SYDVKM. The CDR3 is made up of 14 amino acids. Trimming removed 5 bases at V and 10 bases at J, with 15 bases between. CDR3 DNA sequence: TGTGCCAGCAGTCCCGACAGGCTGGAATCACCCCTCCACTTT. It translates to CASSPDRLESPLHF. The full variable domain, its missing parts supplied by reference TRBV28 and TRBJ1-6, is DVKVTQSSRYLVKRTGEKVFLECVQDMDHENMFWYRQDPGLGLRLIYFSYDVKMKEKGDIPEGYSVSREKKERFSLILESASTNQTSMYLCASSPDRLESPLHFGNGTRLTVT.

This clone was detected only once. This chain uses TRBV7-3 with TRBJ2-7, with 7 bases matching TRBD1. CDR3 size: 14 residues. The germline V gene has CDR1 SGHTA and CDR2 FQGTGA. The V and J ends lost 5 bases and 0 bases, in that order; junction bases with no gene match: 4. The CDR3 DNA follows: TGTGCCAGCAGCAGACAGGGAAACTCCTACGAGCAGTACTTC. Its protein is CASSRQGNSYEQYF.

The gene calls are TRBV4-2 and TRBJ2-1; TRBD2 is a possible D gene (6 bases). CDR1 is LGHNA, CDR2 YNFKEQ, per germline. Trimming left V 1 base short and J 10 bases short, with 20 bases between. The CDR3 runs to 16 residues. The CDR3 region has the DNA TGTGCCAGCAGCCAAGGAGAGGCCCGGACTACCGGCGAGCAGTTCTTC. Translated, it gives CASSQGEARTTGEQFF.

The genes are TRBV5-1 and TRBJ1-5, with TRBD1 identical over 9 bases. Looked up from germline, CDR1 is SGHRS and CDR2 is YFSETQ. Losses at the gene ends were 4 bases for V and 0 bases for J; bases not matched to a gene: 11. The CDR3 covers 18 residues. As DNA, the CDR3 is TGCGCCAGCAGCACCTTCGGACAGGGGAGTGATAGCAATCAGCCCCAGCATTTT. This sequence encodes CASSTFGQGSDSNQPQHF.

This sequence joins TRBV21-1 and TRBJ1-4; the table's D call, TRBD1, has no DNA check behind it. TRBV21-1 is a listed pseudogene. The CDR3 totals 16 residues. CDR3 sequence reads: CASTARQGPADGKLFF. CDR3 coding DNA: TGTGCCAGCACCGCCCGACAGGGGCCCGCAGATGGAAAACTGTTTTTT.

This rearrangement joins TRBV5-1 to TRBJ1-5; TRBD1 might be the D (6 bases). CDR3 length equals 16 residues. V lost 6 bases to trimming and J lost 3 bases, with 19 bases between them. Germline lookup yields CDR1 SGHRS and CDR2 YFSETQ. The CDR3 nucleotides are TGCGCCAGCACCCGGGGGGGCACAGGGATCAATCAGCCCCAGCATTTT. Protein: CASTRGGTGINQPQHF.

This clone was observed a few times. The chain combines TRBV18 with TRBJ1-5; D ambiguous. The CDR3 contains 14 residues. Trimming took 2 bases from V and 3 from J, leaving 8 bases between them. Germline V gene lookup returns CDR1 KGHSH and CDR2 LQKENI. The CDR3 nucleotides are TGTGCCAGCTCACCAGTGGCGGACAATCAGCCCCAGCATTTT. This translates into CASSPVADNQPQHF. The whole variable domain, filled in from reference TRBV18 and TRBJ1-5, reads NAGVMQNPRHLVRRRGQEARLRCSPMKGHSHVYWYRQLPEEGLKFMVYLQKENIIDESGMPKERFSAEFPKEGPSILRIQQVVRGDSAAYFCASSPVADNQPQHFGDGTRLSIL.

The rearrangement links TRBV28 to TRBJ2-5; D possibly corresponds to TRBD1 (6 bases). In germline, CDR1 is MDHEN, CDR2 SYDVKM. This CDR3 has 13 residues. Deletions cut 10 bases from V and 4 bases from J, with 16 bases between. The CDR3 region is CATQKARGETQYF. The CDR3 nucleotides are TGTGCCACTCAAAAGGCCAGGGGAGAGACCCAGTACTTC.

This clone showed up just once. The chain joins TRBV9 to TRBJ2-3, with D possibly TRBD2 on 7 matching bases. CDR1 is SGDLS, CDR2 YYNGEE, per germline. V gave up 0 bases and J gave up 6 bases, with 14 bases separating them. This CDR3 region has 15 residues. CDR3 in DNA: TGTGCCAGCAGCGTAGAAGAAGGGAGGGGGGATACGCAGTATTTT. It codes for CASSVEEGRGDTQYF. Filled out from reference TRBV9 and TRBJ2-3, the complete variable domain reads DSGVTQTPKHLITATGQRVTLRCSPRSGDLSVYWYQQSLDQGLQFLIQYYNGEERAKGNILERFSAQQFPDLHSELNLSSLELGDSALYFCASSVEEGRGDTQYFGPGTRLTVL.

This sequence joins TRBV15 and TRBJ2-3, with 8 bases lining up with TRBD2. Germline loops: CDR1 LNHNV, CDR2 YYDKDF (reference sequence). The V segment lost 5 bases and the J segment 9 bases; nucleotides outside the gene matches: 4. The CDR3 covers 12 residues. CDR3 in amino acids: CATSGLAGTQYF. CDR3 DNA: TGTGCCACCAGCGGATTAGCGGGAACGCAGTATTTT. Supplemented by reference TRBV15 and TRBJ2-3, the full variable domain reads DAMVIQNPRYQVTQFGKPVTLSCSQTLNHNVMYWYQQKSSQAPKLLFHYYDKDFNNEADTPDNFQSRRPNTSFCFLDIRSPGLGDTAMYLCATSGLAGTQYFGPGTRLTVL.

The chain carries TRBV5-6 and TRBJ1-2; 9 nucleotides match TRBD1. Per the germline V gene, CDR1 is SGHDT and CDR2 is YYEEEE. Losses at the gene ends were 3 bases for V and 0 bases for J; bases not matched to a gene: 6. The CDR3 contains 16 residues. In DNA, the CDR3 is TGTGCCAGCAGCTCCTGGGGACAGGGAACTAACTATGGCTACACCTTC. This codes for CASSSWGQGTNYGYTF.

This CDR3 is CASSPYRALAGPSTDTQYF. The CDR3 DNA reads as TGTGCCAGCTCACCCTATCGCGCACTAGCGGGACCTAGCACAGATACGCAGTATTTT. This rearrangement joins TRBV18 to TRBJ2-3; 10 bases line up with TRBD2. The germline gives CDR1 KGHSH, CDR2 LQKENI. Trimming removed 3 bases from V and 0 bases from J; junction bases left unmatched: 12. CDR3 size: 19 residues.

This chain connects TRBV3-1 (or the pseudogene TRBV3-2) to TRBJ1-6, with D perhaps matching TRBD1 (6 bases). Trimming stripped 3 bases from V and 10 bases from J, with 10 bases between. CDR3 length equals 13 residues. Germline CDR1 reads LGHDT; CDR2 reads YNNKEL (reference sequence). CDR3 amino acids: CASSHTGKSPLHF. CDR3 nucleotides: TGTGCCAGCAGCCATACAGGGAAATCACCCCTCCACTTT.

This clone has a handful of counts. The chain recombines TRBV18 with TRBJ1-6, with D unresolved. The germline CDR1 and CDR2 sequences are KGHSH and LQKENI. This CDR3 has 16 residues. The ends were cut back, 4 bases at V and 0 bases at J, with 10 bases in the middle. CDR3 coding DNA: TGTGCCAGCTCACAAAAAAGCCGCTCCTATAATTCACCCCTCCACTTT. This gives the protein CASSQKSRSYNSPLHF.

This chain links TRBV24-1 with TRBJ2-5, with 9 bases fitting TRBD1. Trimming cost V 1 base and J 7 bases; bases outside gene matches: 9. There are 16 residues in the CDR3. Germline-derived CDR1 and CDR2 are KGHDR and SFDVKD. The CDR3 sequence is CATSDFRTGEWGTQYF. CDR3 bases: TGTGCCACCAGTGATTTTCGGACAGGGGAGTGGGGGACCCAGTACTTC.

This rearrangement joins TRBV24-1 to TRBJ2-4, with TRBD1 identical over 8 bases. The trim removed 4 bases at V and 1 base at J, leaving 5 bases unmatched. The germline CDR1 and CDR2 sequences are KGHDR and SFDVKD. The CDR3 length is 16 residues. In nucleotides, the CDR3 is TGTGCCACCAGTGAGGCAGGGGGCTTGGCCAAAAACATTCAGTACTTC. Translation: CATSEAGGLAKNIQYF.

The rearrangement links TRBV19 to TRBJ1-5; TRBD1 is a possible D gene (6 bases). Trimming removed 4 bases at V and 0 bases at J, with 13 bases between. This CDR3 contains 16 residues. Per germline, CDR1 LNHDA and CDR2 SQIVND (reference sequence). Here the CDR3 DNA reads TGTGCCAGTAGTAGCCAGGGGCCCTATAGCAATCAGCCCCAGCATTTT. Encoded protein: CASSSQGPYSNQPQHF.

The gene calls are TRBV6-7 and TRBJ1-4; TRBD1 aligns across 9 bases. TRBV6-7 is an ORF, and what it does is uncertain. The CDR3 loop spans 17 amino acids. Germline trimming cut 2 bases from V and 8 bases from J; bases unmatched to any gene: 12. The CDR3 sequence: CASSYGGTGRIGEKLFF. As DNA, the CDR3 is TGTGCCAGCAGTTACGGGGGGACAGGGAGAATAGGAGAAAAACTGTTTTTT.

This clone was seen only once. The CDR3 sequence is CASSVARASPYGYTF. CDR3 bases: TGTGCCAGCAGTGTTGCCAGGGCTTCTCCCTATGGCTACACCTTC. This rearrangement joins TRBV3-1 (or the pseudogene TRBV3-2) to TRBJ1-2; maybe TRBD1 (5 bases). In germline, CDR1 is LGHDT, CDR2 YNNKEL (reference sequence). Trimming shortened V by 6 bases and J by 4 bases, and 18 bases separated the two germline ends. CDR3 length: 15 residues.

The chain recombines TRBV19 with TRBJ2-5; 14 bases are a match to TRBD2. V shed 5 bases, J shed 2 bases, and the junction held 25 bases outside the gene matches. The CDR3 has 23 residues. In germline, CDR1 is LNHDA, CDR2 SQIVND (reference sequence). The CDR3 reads CASSSPGTTDWTSGGRHQETQYF. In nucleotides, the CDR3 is TGTGCCAGTAGTTCCCCCGGGACAACGGATTGGACTAGCGGGGGGCGGCATCAAGAGACCCAGTACTTC.

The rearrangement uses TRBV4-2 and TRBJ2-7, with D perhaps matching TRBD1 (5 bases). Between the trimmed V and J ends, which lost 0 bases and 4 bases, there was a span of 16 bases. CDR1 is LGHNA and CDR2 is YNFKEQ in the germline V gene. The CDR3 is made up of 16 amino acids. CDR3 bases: TGTGCCAGCAGCCAAGAGGGTCAGGGCTATGAGTACGAGCAGTACTTC. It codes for CASSQEGQGYEYEQYF.

CDR3 sequence: CASSLPGTEAFF. The DNA of the CDR3 is TGTGCCAGCAGCCTACCAGGGACTGAAGCTTTCTTT. The chain recombines TRBV6-5 with TRBJ1-1, with D possibly TRBD1 on 5 matching bases. Germline V gives CDR1 MNHEY, CDR2 SVGAGI. The CDR3 is 12 residues long. Trimming took 6 bases from V and 5 from J, leaving 10 bases between them.

CDR3 coding DNA: TGCAGCGTGGCAGGACAGGGCTACGAGCAGTACTTC. Its protein is CSVAGQGYEQYF. V gene TRBV29-1 combines with J gene TRBJ2-7, with TRBD1 matching over 8 bases. J was trimmed by 3 bases and V by 6 bases; bases with no gene match: 4. This CDR3 contains 12 residues. Per the germline V gene, CDR1 is SQVTM and CDR2 is ANQGSEA.

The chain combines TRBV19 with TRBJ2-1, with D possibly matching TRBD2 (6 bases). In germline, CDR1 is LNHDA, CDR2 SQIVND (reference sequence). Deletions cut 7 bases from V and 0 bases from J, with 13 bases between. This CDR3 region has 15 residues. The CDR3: CASTYSGLSYNEQFF. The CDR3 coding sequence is TGTGCCAGTACATATAGCGGCCTCTCCTACAATGAGCAGTTCTTC.

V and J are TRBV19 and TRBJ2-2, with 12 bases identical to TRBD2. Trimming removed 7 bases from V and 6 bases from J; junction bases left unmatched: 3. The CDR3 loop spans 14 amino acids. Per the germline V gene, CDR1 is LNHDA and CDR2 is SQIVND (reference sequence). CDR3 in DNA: TGTGCCAGTACCCGACTAGCGGGGGCCGGGGAGCTGTTTTTT. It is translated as CASTRLAGAGELFF.

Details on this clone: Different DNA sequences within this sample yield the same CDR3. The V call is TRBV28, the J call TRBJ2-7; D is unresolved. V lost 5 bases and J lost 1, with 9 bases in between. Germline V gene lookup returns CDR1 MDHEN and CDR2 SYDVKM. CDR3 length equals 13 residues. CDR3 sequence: CASSLTGSYEQYF. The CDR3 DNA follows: TGTGCCAGCAGTCTGACGGGTTCCTACGAGCAGTACTTC.

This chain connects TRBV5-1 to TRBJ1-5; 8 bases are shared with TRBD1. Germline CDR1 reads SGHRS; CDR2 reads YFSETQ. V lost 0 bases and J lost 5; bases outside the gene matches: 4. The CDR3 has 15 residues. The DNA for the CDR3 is TGCGCCAGCAGCTTGGGTTCGGACAGGGATCAGCCCCAGCATTTT. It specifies CASSLGSDRDQPQHF.